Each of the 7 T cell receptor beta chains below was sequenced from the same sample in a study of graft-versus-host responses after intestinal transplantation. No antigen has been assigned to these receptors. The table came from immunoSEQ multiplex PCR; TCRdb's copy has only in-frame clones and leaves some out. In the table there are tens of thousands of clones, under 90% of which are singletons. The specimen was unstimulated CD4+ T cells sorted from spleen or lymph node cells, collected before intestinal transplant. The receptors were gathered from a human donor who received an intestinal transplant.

The CDR3 here is CASSLMGPGPIHAFF. In DNA form, the CDR3 reads TGCGCCAGCAGCTTGATGGGGCCCGGACCTATCCATGCTTTCTTT. This chain links TRBV5-1 with TRBJ1-1; tentatively, D is TRBD1 (5 bases). This CDR3 has 15 residues. Trimming cost V 1 base and J 11 bases, with 21 bases left between them. The germline gives CDR1 SGHRS, CDR2 YFSETQ.

Here the CDR3 reads CASSLPGTPSPLHF. The CDR3 nucleotides read TGTGCCAGCAGCTTACCCGGGACACCTTCACCCCTCCACTTT. V is TRBV7-9 and J is TRBJ1-6; the D gene is possibly TRBD1 (6 bases). The CDR3 is 14 amino acids. Trimming took 2 bases from V and 9 from J, leaving 11 bases between them. Germline CDR1 and CDR2: SEHNR and FQNEAQ (reference sequence).

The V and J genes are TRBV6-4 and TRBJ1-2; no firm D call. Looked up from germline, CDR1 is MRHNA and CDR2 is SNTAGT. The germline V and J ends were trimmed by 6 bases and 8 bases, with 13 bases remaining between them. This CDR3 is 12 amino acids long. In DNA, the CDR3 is TGTGCCAGCAGCCAGGCAGGCGTGGGCTACACCTTC. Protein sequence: CASSQAGVGYTF.

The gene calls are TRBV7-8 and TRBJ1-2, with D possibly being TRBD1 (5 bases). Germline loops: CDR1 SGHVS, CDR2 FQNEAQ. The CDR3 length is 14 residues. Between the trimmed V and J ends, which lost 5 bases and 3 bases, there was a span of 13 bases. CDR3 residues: CASSLTGGDYGYTF. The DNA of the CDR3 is TGTGCCAGCAGCCTCACGGGGGGTGACTATGGCTACACCTTC.

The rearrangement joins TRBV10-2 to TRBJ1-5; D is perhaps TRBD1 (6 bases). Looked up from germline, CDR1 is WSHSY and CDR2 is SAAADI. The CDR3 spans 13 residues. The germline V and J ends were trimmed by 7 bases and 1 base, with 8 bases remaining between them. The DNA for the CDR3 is TGCGCCAGCACCCAGGGGAGCAATCAGCCCCAGCATTTT. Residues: CASTQGSNQPQHF.

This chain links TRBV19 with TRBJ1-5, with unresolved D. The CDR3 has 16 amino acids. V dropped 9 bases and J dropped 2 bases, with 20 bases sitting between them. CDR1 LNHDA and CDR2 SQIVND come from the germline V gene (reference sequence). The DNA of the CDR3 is TGTGCCAGCCGGGTTGAGGAGGGCCGGGGCAATCAGCCCCAGCATTTT. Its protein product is CASRVEEGRGNQPQHF.

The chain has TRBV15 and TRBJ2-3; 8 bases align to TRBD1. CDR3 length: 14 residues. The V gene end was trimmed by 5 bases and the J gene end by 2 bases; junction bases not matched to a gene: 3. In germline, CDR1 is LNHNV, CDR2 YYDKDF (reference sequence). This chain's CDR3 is CATSPGGNTDTQYF. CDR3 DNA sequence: TGTGCCACCAGCCCAGGGGGCAACACAGATACGCAGTATTTT.